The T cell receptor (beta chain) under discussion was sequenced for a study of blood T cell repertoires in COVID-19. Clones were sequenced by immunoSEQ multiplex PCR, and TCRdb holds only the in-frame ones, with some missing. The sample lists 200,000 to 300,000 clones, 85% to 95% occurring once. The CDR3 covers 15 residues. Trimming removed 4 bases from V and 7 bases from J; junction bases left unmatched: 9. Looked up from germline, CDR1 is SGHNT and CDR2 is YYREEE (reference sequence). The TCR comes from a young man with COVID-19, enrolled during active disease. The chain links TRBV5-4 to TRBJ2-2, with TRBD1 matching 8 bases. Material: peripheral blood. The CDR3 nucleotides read TGTGCCAGCAGCGATCAAACAGGGGGTGGCGGGGAGCTGTTTTTT. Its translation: CASSDQTGGGGELFF. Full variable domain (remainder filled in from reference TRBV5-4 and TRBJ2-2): ETGVTQSPTHLIKTRGQQVTLRCSSQSGHNTVSWYQQALGQGPQFIFQYYREEENGRGNFPPRFSGLQFPNYSSELNVNALELDDSALYLCASSDQTGGGGELFFGEGSRLTVL.